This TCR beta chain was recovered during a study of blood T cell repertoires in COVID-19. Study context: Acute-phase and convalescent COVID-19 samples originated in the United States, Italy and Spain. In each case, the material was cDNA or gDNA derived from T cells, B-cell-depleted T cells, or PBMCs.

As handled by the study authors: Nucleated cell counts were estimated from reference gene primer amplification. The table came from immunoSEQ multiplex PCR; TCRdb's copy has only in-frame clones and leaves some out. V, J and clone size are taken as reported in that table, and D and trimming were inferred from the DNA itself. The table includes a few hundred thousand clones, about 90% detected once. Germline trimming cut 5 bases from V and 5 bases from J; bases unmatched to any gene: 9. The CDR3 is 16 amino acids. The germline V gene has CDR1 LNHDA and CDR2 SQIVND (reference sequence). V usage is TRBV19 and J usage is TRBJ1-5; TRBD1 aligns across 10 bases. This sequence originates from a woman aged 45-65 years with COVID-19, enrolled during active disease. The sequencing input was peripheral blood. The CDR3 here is CASSATGGAYYQPQHF. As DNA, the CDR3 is TGTGCCAGTAGTGCGACAGGGGGCGCTTATTATCAGCCCCAGCATTTT.